This T cell receptor beta chain was identified during a study of regulatory T cells in long-lasting Graves disease. Study details: Patients with new Graves' disease had used antithyroid drugs below 3 months. General observations from the study: Among samples with persistent disease, TRBV28, TRBJ1-2 and TRBJ2-5 were favored.

This sample's time point: newly diagnosed GD, antithyroid drugs for less than 3 months. TCR sequences were obtained from RNA taken from PBMCs. In building TCR beta libraries, iRepertoire HTBI primers were used together with Arm-PCR of CDR3 regions. Using its own MiXCR run on the multiplex PCR reads, TCRdb lists one record per CDR3 protein. The table has fewer than 450,000 distinct CDR3 sequences, 15% seen once; the top ten hold about 8.3%. Comments on this clonotype: The antigen is undetermined. Sequence at one end of the junction differs from germline and may be a read error.

The CDR3 is 16 residues long. The germline CDR1 and CDR2 sequences are SGHTA and FQGNSA. These data also formed part of another study, on T cells in Graves' hyperthyroidism and ophthalmopathy. That report notes: Hyperthyroidism patients were newly diagnosed, had disease duration under 2 months, and were aged 18 to 65 years.

The sample in question was peripheral blood mononuclear cells (PBMCs), obtained at new diagnosis, from a patient treated with antithyroid drugs. The J gene is TRBJ2-2, the V gene TRBV7-2; the match to TRBD1 covers 8 bases. This receptor was obtained from a middle-aged woman with Graves disease. CDR3 DNA sequence: TGTGCCGGCAGCTTTGGCGGGACAGGGAACACCGGGGAGCTGTTTTTT. Protein: CAGSFGGTGNTGELFF.